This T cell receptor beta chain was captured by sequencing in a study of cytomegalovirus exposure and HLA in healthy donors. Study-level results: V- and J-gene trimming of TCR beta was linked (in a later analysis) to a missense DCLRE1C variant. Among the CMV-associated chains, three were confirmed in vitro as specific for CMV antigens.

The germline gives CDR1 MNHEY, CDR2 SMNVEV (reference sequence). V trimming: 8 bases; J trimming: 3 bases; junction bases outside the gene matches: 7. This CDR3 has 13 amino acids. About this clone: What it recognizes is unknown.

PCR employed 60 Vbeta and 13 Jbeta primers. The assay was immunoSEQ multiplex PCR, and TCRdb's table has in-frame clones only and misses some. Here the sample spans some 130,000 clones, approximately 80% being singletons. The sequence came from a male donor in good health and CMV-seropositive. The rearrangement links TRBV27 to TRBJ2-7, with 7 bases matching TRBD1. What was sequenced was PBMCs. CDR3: CASRLGGGYEQYF. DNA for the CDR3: TGTGCCAGCCGGTTAGGGGGCGGCTACGAGCAGTACTTC.